One TCR beta chain is described in this entry. Its antigen is still unknown. These data originate in a study of OX40 agonist ivuxolimab in advanced cancers. Study results and limitations: Dosing at 0.1 to 3.0 mg/kg was accompanied by clonal expansion of CD4+ and CD8+ blood T cells by week 6.

The CDR3 totals 14 residues. In germline, CDR1 is MNHEY, CDR2 SMNVEV (reference sequence). Trimming took 3 bases from V and 6 from J, leaving 12 bases between them. Some clones are missing from TCRdb's copy, which holds only in-frame ones; the method was immunoSEQ multiplex PCR. The profile shows 42,000 or so clones, approximately 86% of them singletons. The origin of this receptor is an adult with an advanced solid tumor such as melanoma, head and neck, liver or kidney cancer. The V call is TRBV27, the J call TRBJ2-4, with a tentative D call TRBD1 (6 bases). Here the sequenced sample was CD4+ or CD8+ T cells sorted from blood, taken in a trial of the OX40 agonist ivuxolimab. The DNA for the CDR3 is TGTGCCAGCAGTTTGGGGGCCGCAAGAAACATTCAGTACTTC. Amino acids: CASSLGAARNIQYF.